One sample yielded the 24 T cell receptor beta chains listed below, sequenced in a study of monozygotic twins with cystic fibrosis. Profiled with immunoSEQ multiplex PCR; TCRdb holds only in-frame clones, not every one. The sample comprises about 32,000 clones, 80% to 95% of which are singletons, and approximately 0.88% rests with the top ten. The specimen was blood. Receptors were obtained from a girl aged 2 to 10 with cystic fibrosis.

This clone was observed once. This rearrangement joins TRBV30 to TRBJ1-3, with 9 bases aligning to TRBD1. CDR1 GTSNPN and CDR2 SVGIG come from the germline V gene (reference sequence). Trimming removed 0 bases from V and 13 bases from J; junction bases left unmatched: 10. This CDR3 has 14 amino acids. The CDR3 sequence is CAWSVPGTGKGIYF. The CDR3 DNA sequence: TGTGCCTGGAGTGTACCCGGGACAGGGAAGGGAATATATTTT.

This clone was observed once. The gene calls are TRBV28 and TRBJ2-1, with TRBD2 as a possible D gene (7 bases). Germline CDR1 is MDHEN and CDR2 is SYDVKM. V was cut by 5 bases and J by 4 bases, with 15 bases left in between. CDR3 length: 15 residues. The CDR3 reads CASSRQAGGYNEQFF. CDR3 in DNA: TGTGCCAGCAGTCGACAGGCCGGGGGGTACAATGAGCAGTTCTTC.

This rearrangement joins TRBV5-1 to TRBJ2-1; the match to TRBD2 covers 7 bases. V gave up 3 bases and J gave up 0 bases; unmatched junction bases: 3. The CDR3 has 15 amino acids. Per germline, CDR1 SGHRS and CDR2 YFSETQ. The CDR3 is CASSSSGNSYNEQFF. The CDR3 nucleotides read TGCGCCAGCAGCTCTAGCGGTAACTCCTACAATGAGCAGTTCTTC. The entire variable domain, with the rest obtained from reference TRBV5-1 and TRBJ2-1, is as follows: KAGVTQTPRYLIKTRGQQVTLSCSPISGHRSVSWYQQTPGQGLQFLFEYFSETQRNKGNFPGRFSGRQFSNSRSEMNVSTLELGDSALYLCASSSSGNSYNEQFFGPGTRLTVL.

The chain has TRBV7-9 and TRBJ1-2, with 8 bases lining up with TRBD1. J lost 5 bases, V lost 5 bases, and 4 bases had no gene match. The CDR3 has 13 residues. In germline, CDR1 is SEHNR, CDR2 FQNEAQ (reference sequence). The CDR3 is CASSPGQAYGYTF. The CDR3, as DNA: TGTGCCAGCAGCCCGGGACAGGCTTATGGCTACACCTTC.

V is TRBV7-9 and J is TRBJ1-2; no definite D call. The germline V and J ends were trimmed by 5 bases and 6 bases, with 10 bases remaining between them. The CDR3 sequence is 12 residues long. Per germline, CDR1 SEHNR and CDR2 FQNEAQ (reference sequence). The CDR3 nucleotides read TGTGCCAGCAGCCGAGACGAAGATGGCTACACCTTC. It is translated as CASSRDEDGYTF.

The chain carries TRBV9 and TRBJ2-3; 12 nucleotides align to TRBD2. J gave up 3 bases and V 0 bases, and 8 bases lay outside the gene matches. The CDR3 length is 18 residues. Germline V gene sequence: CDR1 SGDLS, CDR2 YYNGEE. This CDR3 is CASSVAVLAGGQTDTQYF. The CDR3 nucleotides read TGTGCCAGCAGCGTAGCCGTCCTAGCGGGAGGGCAAACAGATACGCAGTATTTT. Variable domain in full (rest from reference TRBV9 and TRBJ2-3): DSGVTQTPKHLITATGQRVTLRCSPRSGDLSVYWYQQSLDQGLQFLIQYYNGEERAKGNILERFSAQQFPDLHSELNLSSLELGDSALYFCASSVAVLAGGQTDTQYFGPGTRLTVL.

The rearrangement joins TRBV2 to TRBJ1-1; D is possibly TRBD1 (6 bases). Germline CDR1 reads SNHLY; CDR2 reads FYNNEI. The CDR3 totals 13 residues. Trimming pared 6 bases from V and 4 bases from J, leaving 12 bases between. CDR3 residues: CASSETGLTEAFF. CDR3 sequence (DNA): TGTGCCAGCAGCGAGACAGGACTCACTGAAGCTTTCTTT. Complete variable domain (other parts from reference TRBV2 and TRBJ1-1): EPEVTQTPSHQVTQMGQEVILRCVPISNHLYFYWYRQILGQKVEFLVSFYNNEISEKSEIFDDQFSVERPDGSNFTLKIRSTKLEDSAMYFCASSETGLTEAFFGQGTRLTVV.

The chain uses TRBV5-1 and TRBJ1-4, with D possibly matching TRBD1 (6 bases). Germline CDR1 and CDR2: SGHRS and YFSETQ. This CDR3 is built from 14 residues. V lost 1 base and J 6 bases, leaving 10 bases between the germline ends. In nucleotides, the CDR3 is TGCGCCAGCAGCTTGAGGGGGGCTTATGAAAAACTGTTTTTT. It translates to CASSLRGAYEKLFF.

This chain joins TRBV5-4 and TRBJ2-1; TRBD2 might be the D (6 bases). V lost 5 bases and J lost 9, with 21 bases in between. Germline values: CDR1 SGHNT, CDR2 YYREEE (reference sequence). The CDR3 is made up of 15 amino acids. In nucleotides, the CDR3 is TGTGCCAGCAGGTACCGGGACTCCAAAGCGGGTGAGCAGTTCTTC. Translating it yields CASRYRDSKAGEQFF.

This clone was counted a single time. In nucleotides, the CDR3 is TGTGCCAGCAGTTCCCCCTCTCTAGGACTGCCGAATCAGCCCCAGCATTTT. Residues: CASSSPSLGLPNQPQHF. The rearrangement uses TRBV28 and TRBJ1-5; D unclear. Trimming shortened V by 4 bases and J by 4 bases, and 20 bases separated the two germline ends. The CDR3 is made up of 17 amino acids. Germline V CDR1 and CDR2: MDHEN, SYDVKM.

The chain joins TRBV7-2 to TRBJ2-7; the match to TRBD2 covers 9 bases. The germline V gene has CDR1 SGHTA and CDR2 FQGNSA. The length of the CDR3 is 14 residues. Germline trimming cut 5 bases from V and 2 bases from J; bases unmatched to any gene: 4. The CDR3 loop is CASSAGTSTYEQYF. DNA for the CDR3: TGTGCCAGCAGCGCCGGGACTAGCACCTACGAGCAGTACTTC.

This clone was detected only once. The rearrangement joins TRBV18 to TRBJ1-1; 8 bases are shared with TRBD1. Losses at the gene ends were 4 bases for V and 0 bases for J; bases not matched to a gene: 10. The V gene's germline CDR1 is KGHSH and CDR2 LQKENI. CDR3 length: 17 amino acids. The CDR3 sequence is CASSRRDRLPMNTEAFF. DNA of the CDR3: TGTGCCAGCTCACGCAGGGACAGGCTCCCAATGAACACTGAAGCTTTCTTT. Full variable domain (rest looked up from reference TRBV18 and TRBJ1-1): NAGVMQNPRHLVRRRGQEARLRCSPMKGHSHVYWYRQLPEEGLKFMVYLQKENIIDESGMPKERFSAEFPKEGPSILRIQQVVRGDSAAYFCASSRRDRLPMNTEAFFGQGTRLTVV.

Here the CDR3 reads CASSLEGGGGNQPQHF. For the CDR3, the DNA is TGTGCCAGCAGCTTGGAGGGGGGAGGAGGCAATCAGCCCCAGCATTTT. The chain is built from TRBV7-8 and TRBJ1-5; tentatively, D is TRBD1 (6 bases). This CDR3 contains 16 residues. Germline V lookup: CDR1 SGHVS, CDR2 FQNEAQ. V lost 3 bases and J 2 bases, leaving 14 bases between the germline ends. The entire variable domain, with the rest obtained from reference TRBV7-8 and TRBJ1-5, is as follows: GAGVSQSPRYKVAKRGQDVALRCDPISGHVSLFWYQQALGQGPEFLTYFQNEAQLDKSGLPSDRFFAERPEGSVSTLKIQRTQQEDSAVYLCASSLEGGGGNQPQHFGDGTRLSIL.

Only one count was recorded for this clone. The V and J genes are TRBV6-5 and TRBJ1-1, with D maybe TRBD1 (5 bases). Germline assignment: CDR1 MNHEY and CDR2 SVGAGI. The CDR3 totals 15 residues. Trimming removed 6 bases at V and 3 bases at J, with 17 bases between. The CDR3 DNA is TGTGCCAGCAGACGGGGGTTAGTTGTTGACACTGAAGCTTTCTTT. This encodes CASRRGLVVDTEAFF.

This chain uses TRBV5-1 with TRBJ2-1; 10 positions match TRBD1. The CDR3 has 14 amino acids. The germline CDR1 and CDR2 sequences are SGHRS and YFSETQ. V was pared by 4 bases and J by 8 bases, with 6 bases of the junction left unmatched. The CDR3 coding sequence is TGCGCCAGCAGCCACTCGGACAGGGGGGATGAGCAGTTCTTC. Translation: CASSHSDRGDEQFF.

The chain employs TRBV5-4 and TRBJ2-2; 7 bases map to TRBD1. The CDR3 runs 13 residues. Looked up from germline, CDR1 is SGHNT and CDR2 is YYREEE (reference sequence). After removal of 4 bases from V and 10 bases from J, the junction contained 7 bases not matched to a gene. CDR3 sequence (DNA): TGTGCCAGCAGCCGTGGACAGGAGAAGGAGCTGTTTTTT. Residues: CASSRGQEKELFF.

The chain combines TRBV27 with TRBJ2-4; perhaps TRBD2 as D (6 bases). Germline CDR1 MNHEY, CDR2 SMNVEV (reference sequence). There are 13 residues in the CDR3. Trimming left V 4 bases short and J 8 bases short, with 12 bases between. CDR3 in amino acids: CASSSSSAYIQYF. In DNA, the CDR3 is TGTGCCAGCAGTTCGTCTAGCGCGTACATTCAGTACTTC.

DNA for the CDR3: TGCGCCAGCAGCCAAGGAGCATCGGAGACCCAGTACTTC. It specifies CASSQGASETQYF. V gene TRBV4-3 combines with J gene TRBJ2-5; D gene ambiguous. The V gene's germline CDR1 is LGHNA and CDR2 YSLEER. The length of the CDR3 is 13 residues. V was clipped by 1 base and J by 5 bases, with 8 bases between them.

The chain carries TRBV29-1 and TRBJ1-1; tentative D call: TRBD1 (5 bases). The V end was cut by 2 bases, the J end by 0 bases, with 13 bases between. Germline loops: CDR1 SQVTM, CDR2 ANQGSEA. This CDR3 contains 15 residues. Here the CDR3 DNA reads TGCAGCGTTGAAAGGACAAGGGTATTGAACACTGAAGCTTTCTTT. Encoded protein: CSVERTRVLNTEAFF.

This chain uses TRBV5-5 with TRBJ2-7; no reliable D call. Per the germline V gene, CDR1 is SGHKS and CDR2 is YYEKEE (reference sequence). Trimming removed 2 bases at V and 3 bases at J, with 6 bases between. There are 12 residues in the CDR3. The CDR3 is CASSFLGYEQYF. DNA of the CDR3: TGTGCCAGCAGCTTCTTAGGCTACGAGCAGTACTTC.

CDR3 region: CATSRDLGEAFF. CDR3 coding DNA: TGTGCCACCAGCAGAGATCTAGGTGAAGCTTTCTTT. The genes are TRBV15 and TRBJ1-1; D is undetermined. The length of the CDR3 is 12 residues. From germline, CDR1 is LNHNV and CDR2 YYDKDF (reference sequence). The V end lost 0 bases, the J end lost 7 bases, and 6 bases lay between the germline ends.

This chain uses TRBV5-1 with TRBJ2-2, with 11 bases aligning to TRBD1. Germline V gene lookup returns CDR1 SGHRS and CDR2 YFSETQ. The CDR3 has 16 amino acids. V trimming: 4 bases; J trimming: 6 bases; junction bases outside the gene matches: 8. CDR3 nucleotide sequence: TGCGCCAGCAGCCCTGGACAGGGGGCGACGGCCGGGGAGCTGTTTTTT. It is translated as CASSPGQGATAGELFF. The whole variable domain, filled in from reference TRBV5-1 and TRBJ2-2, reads KAGVTQTPRYLIKTRGQQVTLSCSPISGHRSVSWYQQTPGQGLQFLFEYFSETQRNKGNFPGRFSGRQFSNSRSEMNVSTLELGDSALYLCASSPGQGATAGELFFGEGSRLTVL.

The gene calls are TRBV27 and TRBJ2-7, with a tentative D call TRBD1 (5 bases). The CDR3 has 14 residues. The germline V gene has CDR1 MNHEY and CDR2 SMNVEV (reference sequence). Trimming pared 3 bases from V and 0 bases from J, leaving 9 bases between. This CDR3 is CASSFQGSSYEQYF. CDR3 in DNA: TGTGCCAGCAGTTTCCAGGGAAGCTCCTACGAGCAGTACTTC.

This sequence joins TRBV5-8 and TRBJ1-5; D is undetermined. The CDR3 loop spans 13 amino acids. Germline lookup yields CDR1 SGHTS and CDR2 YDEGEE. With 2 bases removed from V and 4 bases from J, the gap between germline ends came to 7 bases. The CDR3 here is CASSFGLNQPQHF. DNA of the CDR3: TGTGCCAGCAGCTTCGGACTGAATCAGCCCCAGCATTTT.